This TCR beta chain was identified in a study of human T cells and chemical hapten exposure. From the RACE reads, TCRdb called clonotypes with MiXCR, one entry per CDR3 protein. Of 150,000 to 200,000 distinct CDR3 sequences in the sample, 24% were seen once. Noted time point: patch test 3, about 24 weeks after DPC sensitization. Sample treatment: therapeutic diphenylcyclopropenone sensitization with weekly scalp DPC. The CDR3 is made up of 14 amino acids. Germline assignment: CDR1 SEHNR and CDR2 FQNEAQ (reference sequence). J gave up 9 bases and V 2 bases, and 10 bases lay outside the gene matches. This sequence was found in a woman in her thirties or forties with alopecia areata. Some clones in this sample may be carry-over from other donors' samples. Sequencing was performed on whole blood, taken in connection with sensitization to the hapten diphenylcyclopropenone (DPC). The chain couples TRBV7-9 to TRBJ2-7; 7 bases agree with TRBD1. The CDR3 DNA sequence: TGTGCCAGCAGCTTACCGGGACAGCCCTTGGGGCAGTACTTC. It encodes CASSLPGQPLGQYF.